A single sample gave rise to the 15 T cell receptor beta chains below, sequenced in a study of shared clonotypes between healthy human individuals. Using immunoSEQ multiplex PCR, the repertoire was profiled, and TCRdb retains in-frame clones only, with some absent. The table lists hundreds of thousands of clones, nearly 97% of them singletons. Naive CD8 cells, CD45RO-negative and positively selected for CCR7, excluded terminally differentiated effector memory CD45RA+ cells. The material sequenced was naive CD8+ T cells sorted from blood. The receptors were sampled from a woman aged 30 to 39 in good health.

CDR3 sequence: CASSLGLAGGPVDYEQYF. The DNA of the CDR3 is TGTGCCAGCAGCCTCGGACTAGCGGGAGGGCCAGTGGACTACGAGCAGTACTTC. J is TRBJ2-7 and V is TRBV7-8, with 15 bases aligning to TRBD2. The CDR3 loop spans 18 amino acids. V was pared by 5 bases and J by 3 bases, with 11 bases of the junction left unmatched. From germline, CDR1 is SGHVS and CDR2 FQNEAQ.

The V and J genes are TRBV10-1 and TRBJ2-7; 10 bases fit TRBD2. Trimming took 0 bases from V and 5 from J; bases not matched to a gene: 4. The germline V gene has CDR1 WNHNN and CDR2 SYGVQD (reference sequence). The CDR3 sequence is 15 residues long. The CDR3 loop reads CASSESGTSADEQYF. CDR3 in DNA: TGCGCCAGCAGTGAGTCGGGGACTAGCGCGGACGAGCAGTACTTC.

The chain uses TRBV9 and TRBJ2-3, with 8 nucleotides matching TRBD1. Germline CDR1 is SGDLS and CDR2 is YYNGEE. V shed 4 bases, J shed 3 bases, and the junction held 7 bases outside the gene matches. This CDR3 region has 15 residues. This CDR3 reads CASSPEGQVTDTQYF. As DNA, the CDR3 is TGTGCCAGCAGCCCAGAGGGACAGGTGACAGATACGCAGTATTTT.

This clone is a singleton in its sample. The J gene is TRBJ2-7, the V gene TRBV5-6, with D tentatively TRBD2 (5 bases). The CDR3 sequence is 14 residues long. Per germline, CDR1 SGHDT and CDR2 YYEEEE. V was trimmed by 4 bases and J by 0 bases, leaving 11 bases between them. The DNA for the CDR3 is TGTGCCAGCAGCCAGGACTTTTTCTCCTACGAGCAGTACTTC. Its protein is CASSQDFFSYEQYF.

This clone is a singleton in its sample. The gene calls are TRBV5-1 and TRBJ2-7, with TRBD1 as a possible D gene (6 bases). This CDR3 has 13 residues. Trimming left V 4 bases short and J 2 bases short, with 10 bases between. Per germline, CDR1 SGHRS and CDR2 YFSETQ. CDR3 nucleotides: TGCGCCAGCAGCCCCTGGGACACCTACGAGCAGTACTTC. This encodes CASSPWDTYEQYF. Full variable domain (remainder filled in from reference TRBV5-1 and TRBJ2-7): KAGVTQTPRYLIKTRGQQVTLSCSPISGHRSVSWYQQTPGQGLQFLFEYFSETQRNKGNFPGRFSGRQFSNSRSEMNVSTLELGDSALYLCASSPWDTYEQYFGPGTRLTVT.

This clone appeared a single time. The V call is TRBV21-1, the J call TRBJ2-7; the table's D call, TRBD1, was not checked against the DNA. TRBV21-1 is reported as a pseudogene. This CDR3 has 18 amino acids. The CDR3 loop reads CASSKAYLEWDRGYEQYF. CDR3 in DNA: TGTGCCAGCAGCAAGGCGTATTTGGAATGGGACAGGGGCTACGAGCAGTACTTC.

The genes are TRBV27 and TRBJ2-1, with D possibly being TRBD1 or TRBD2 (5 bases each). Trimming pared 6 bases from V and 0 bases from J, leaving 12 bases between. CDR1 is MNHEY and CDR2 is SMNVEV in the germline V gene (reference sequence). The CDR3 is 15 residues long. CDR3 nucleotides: TGTGCCAGCAGGTGGGACGCCAGCTCCTACAATGAGCAGTTCTTC. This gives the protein CASRWDASSYNEQFF.

The CDR3 nucleotides read TGTGCCAGTAGTTCCTCGGGGGACAGCTCCTACGAGCAGTACTTC. Translation: CASSSSGDSSYEQYF. The chain is built from TRBV19 and TRBJ2-7, with D tentatively TRBD1 (7 bases). Looked up from germline, CDR1 is LNHDA and CDR2 is SQIVND (reference sequence). V was shortened by 5 bases and J by 0 bases, with 14 bases between the two germline ends. This CDR3 has 15 residues.

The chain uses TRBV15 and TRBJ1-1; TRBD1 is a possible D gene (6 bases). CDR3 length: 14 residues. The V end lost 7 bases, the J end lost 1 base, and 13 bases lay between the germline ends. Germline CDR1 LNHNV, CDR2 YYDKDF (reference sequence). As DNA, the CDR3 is TGTGCCACCAACAACGTACAGGGGAACACTGAAGCTTTCTTT. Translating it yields CATNNVQGNTEAFF.

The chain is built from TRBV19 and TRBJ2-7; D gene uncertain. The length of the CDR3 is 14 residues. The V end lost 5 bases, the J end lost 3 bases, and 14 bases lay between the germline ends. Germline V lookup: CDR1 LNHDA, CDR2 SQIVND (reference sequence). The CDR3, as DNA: TGTGCCAGTAGTTTTGGACCGGCCGACTACGAGCAGTACTTC. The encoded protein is CASSFGPADYEQYF.

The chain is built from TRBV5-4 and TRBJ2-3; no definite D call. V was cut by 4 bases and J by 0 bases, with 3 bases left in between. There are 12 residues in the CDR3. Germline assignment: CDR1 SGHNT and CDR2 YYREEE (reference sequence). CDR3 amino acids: CASSPSTDTQYF. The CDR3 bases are TGTGCCAGCAGCCCGAGCACAGATACGCAGTATTTT.

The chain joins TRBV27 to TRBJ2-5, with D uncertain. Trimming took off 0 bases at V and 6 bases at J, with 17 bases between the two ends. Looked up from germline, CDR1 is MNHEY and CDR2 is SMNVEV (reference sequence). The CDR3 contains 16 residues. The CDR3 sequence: CASSLSGLGNGQTQYF. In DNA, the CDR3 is TGTGCCAGCAGTTTATCGGGATTGGGGAACGGGCAGACCCAGTACTTC.

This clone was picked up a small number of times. This chain's CDR3 is CASSEWETYGYTF. In DNA, the CDR3 is TGTGCCAGCAGTGAATGGGAAACGTATGGCTACACCTTC. The V gene is TRBV25-1, the J gene TRBJ1-2; D remains ambiguous. V lost 1 base to trimming and J lost 5 bases, with 8 bases between them. The CDR3 length is 13 residues. Germline CDR1 reads MGHDK; CDR2 reads SYGVNS.

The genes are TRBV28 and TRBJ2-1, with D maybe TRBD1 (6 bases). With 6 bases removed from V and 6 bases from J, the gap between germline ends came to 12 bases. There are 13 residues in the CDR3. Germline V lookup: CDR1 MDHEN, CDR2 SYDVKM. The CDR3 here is CASRRTGPNEQFF. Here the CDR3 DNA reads TGTGCCAGCAGACGAACAGGGCCCAATGAGCAGTTCTTC.

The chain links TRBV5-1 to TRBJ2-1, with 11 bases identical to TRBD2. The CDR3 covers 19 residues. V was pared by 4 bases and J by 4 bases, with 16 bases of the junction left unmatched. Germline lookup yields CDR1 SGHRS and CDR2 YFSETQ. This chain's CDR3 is CASSLRPLRGTSGYNEQFF. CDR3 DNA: TGCGCCAGCAGCCTCAGACCCCTCCGGGGGACTAGCGGATACAATGAGCAGTTCTTC.